The 15 T cell receptor beta chains listed next were all sequenced from one sample in a study of cytomegalovirus exposure and HLA in healthy donors. With 60 Vbeta and 13 Jbeta primers, the PCR was carried out. Produced via immunoSEQ multiplex PCR; TCRdb's table is partial and in-frame only. The repertoire holds about 140,000 clones, more than 70% seen once, with 2% to 2.5% in the top ten. Sample: PBMCs. Receptors originate from a man aged 50-60 years in good health and CMV-seronegative.

The chain combines TRBV5-6 with TRBJ2-7; 8 nucleotides line up with TRBD1. Germline V gene sequence: CDR1 SGHDT, CDR2 YYEEEE. The CDR3 length is 12 residues. The ends lost 3 bases at V and 5 bases at J; junction bases unmatched: 1. CDR3 loop: CASSSDRDEQYF. DNA for the CDR3: TGTGCCAGCAGCTCGGACAGGGACGAGCAGTACTTC.

This clone appeared once. This rearrangement joins TRBV7-8 to TRBJ2-2, with 10 bases that match TRBD1. V lost 5 bases, J lost 2 bases, and 5 bases stayed unmatched. Germline assignment: CDR1 SGHVS and CDR2 FQNEAQ. The CDR3 is made up of 16 amino acids. For the CDR3, the DNA is TGTGCCAGCAGCCCGGGGACAGGGGTCAACACCGGGGAGCTGTTTTTT. This codes for CASSPGTGVNTGELFF.

The CDR3 nucleotides are TGTGCCAGCAGCTTTACTACAGGGCCTGAAGCTTTCTTT. As protein: CASSFTTGPEAFF. The chain has TRBV5-6 and TRBJ1-1; possibly TRBD1 for D (6 bases). Deletions cut 2 bases from V and 6 bases from J, with 11 bases between. Germline V gives CDR1 SGHDT, CDR2 YYEEEE. The CDR3 is 13 residues long.

The chain joins TRBV11-3 to TRBJ2-5; weak D call: TRBD1 (6 bases). From germline, CDR1 is SGHNT and CDR2 YENEEA. V shed 0 bases and J shed 0 bases, with 8 bases lying between them. CDR3 length: 15 amino acids. CDR3: CASSLDGQYQETQYF. In nucleotides, the CDR3 is TGTGCCAGCAGCTTAGACGGACAGTACCAAGAGACCCAGTACTTC.

The rearrangement joins TRBV2 to TRBJ2-3; 7 nucleotides match TRBD1. The V segment lost 5 bases and the J segment 5 bases; nucleotides outside the gene matches: 4. The length of the CDR3 is 13 residues. The germline CDR1 and CDR2 sequences are SNHLY and FYNNEI. CDR3 sequence (DNA): TGTGCCAGCAGTTCCCCAGGGGGAGATACGCAGTATTTT. It translates to CASSSPGGDTQYF.

The rearrangement links TRBV28 to TRBJ2-5, with a weak D call TRBD1 (5 bases). CDR1 is MDHEN and CDR2 is SYDVKM in the germline V gene. The CDR3 covers 14 residues. V lost 3 bases and J lost 1, with 9 bases in between. In DNA, the CDR3 is TGTGCCAGCAGTTTCCAGGGCCTCCAAGAGACCCAGTACTTC. Residues: CASSFQGLQETQYF.

This chain joins TRBV5-4 and TRBJ2-7, with D tentatively TRBD1 (7 bases). This CDR3 is built from 15 residues. The germline CDR1 and CDR2 sequences are SGHNT and YYREEE (reference sequence). The V and J ends lost 4 bases and 3 bases respectively, with 17 bases between them. This CDR3 reads CASSGGDSPIYEQYF. The CDR3 nucleotides read TGTGCCAGCAGCGGCGGGGACAGCCCTATCTACGAGCAGTACTTC.

Worth noting for this clone: Other nucleotide sequences in the sample specify the same CDR3. CDR3 DNA sequence: TGTGCCAGCAGTGCGTCCCGTCAGGGGCTCTCTGGGGCCAACGTCCTGACTTTC. Protein product: CASSASRQGLSGANVLTF. J is TRBJ2-6 and V is TRBV6-1, with D possibly TRBD1 on 6 matching bases. Trimming took 4 bases from V and 0 from J, leaving 16 bases between them. Germline CDR1 reads MNHNS; CDR2 reads SASEGT. CDR3 length: 18 residues.

The CDR3 region has the DNA TGTGCCAGCAGCTTATTGGGCGGAGGGATCACAGATACGCAGTATTTT. It yields the protein CASSLLGGGITDTQYF. The gene calls are TRBV11-2 and TRBJ2-3, with D perhaps TRBD2 (6 bases). The germline CDR1 and CDR2 sequences are SGHAT and FQNNGV. The CDR3 has 16 amino acids. V was cut by 2 bases and J by 2 bases, with 14 bases left in between. Combining the CDR3 with reference TRBV11-2 and TRBJ2-3 gives the whole variable domain EAGVAQSPRYKIIEKRQSVAFWCNPISGHATLYWYQQILGQGPKLLIQFQNNGVVDDSQLPKDRFSAERLKGVDSTLKIQPAKLEDSAVYLCASSLLGGGITDTQYFGPGTRLTVL.

The CDR3 reads CASSLFTAGISTDTQYF. CDR3 bases: TGTGCCAGCAGTTTATTTACAGCGGGGATTAGCACAGATACGCAGTATTTT. V and J are TRBV27 and TRBJ2-3; TRBD2 matches at 7 bases. V was clipped by 1 base and J by 0 bases; unmatched bases: 7. This CDR3 contains 17 residues. CDR1 and CDR2 from the germline V gene are MNHEY and SMNVEV (reference sequence).

The rearrangement joins TRBV19 to TRBJ2-2; no reliable D call. Germline CDR1 reads LNHDA; CDR2 reads SQIVND (reference sequence). The CDR3 covers 15 residues. With 1 base removed from V and 1 base from J, the gap between germline ends came to 7 bases. In DNA form, the CDR3 reads TGTGCCAGTAGTATAGGCGCGCAGAACACCGGGGAGCTGTTTTTT. It specifies CASSIGAQNTGELFF.

In its sample, this clone was seen once. J is TRBJ2-1 and V is TRBV14; TRBD2 aligns across 14 bases. The CDR3 extends over 15 amino acids. CDR1 is SGHDN, CDR2 FVKESK, per germline. The J segment lost 7 bases and the V segment lost 2 bases, leaving 1 base of the junction unmatched. The CDR3 coding sequence is TGTGCCAGCAGCCAATGGACTAGCGGGGGGAATGAGCAGTTCTTC. It is translated as CASSQWTSGGNEQFF.

Only a few counts were recorded for this clone. Its ends do not fully match the called genes, so a read error is possible. The rearrangement uses TRBV11-2 and TRBJ2-1; 7 bases are shared with TRBD2. Germline V CDR1 and CDR2: SGHAT, FQNNGV. This CDR3 is 12 amino acids long. CDR3 coding DNA: TGTGCCAGCAGCTTAGAGACTAGCCTAGTTATCTTC. The encoded protein is CASSLETSLVIF.

As for this clone: Other DNA sequences in this sample translate to the same CDR3. The chain carries TRBV15 and TRBJ2-5; D gene unclear. Germline assignment: CDR1 LNHNV and CDR2 YYDKDF (reference sequence). The CDR3 loop spans 14 amino acids. Trimming left V 0 bases short and J 0 bases short, with 5 bases between. In nucleotides, the CDR3 is TGTGCCACCAGCAGAGACCGGTACCAAGAGACCCAGTACTTC. Amino acids: CATSRDRYQETQYF.

V usage is TRBV6-1 and J usage is TRBJ2-5; 9 bases are a match to TRBD2. CDR1 is MNHNS, CDR2 SASEGT, per germline. The CDR3 runs to 13 residues. The junction had 3 bases not matched to a gene; V was cut back by 6 bases and J by 4 bases. CDR3: CASRAGGRETQYF. The DNA for the CDR3 is TGTGCCAGCAGGGCGGGGGGGAGAGAGACCCAGTACTTC.